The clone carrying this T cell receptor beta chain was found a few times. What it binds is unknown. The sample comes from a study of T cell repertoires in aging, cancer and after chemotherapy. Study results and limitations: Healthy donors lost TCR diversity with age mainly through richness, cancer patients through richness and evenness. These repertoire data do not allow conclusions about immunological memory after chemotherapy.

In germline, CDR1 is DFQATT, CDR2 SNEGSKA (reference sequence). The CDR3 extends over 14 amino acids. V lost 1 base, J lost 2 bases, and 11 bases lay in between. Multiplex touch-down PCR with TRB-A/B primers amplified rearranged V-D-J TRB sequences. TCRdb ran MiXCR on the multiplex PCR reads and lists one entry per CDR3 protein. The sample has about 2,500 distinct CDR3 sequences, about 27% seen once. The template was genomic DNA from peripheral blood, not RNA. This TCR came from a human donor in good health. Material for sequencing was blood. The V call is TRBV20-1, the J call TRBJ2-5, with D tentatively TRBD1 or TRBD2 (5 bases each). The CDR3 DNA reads TGCAGTGCTAGAGTCGGGGCCTCACAAGAGACCCAGTACTTC. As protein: CSARVGASQETQYF.